This T cell receptor beta chain was sequenced for a study of shared clonotypes between healthy human individuals. Study results and caveats: Sharing across several donors was seen in 4.5% to 6.5% of naive CD4 clonotypes.

CD45RA+ naive and CD45RA-negative memory subsets were separated from CD4+ cells. Germline V gene data show CDR1 as MNHEY and CDR2 as SMNVEV (reference sequence). CDR3 length: 15 residues. The trim removed 6 bases at V and 3 bases at J, leaving 4 bases unmatched. With regard to this clone: Antigen unknown.

The repertoire was sequenced with immunoSEQ multiplex PCR; TCRdb's copy has only in-frame clones and lacks some. Here the sample spans over 850,000 clones, 78% being singletons. This chain links TRBV27 with TRBJ2-2, with 10 bases fitting TRBD2. The sequencing sample was made of memory CD4+ T cells from PBMCs. As for subset: CD45RA-negative fraction. The receptor comes from a man aged 18 to 30 in good health. Some clones in this sample may be carry-over from other donors' samples. The CDR3 is CASRLAGLYTGELFF. The CDR3 DNA reads TGTGCCAGCAGACTAGCGGGATTATACACCGGGGAGCTGTTTTTT.